This is a list of T cell receptor beta chains from one sample in a study of graft-versus-host responses after intestinal transplantation. For these receptors, no antigen is known. Here immunoSEQ multiplex PCR was the method, and the copy in TCRdb shows in-frame clones only, minus some. Among some 36,000 clones, roughly 94% were seen once, and the ten largest hold about 0.23%. Sequenced here: unstimulated CD4+ T cells sorted from spleen or lymph node cells, sampled before transplant. The receptors shown here come from a human donor who was the organ donor for an intestinal transplant. Both conserved end residues are part of each CDR3. A D gene is named only where the DNA matches it firmly. Some rows mark clone size as missing; the rest say once, few, many or name a class of expanded clone.

d_gene,abundance,j_gene,v_gene,CDR3aa,CDR3nt
-,-,TRBJ1-3,TRBV6-6,CASSSSGLGNTIYF,TGTGCCAGCAGTTCCTCAGGGTTGGGAAACACCATATATTTT
-,once,TRBJ2-5,TRBV7-2,CASSSQGSKETQYF,TGTGCCAGCAGCTCACAGGGTTCTAAAGAGACCCAGTACTTC
-,-,TRBJ2-7,TRBV5-4,CASSLGVYEQYF,TGTGCCAGCAGCTTAGGGGTCTACGAGCAGTACTTC
TRBD2,-,TRBJ2-2,TRBV29-1,CSAWTSGGLPNTGELFF,TGCAGCGCTTGGACTAGCGGGGGCCTCCCGAACACCGGGGAGCTGTTTTTT
-,-,TRBJ2-7,TRBV23-1,CASSQLFSWGNFEQYF,TGCGCCAGCAGTCAATTATTTTCGTGGGGGAACTTCGAGCAGTACTTC
TRBD1,-,TRBJ1-1,TRBV6-1,CASRFRGLITEAFF,TGTGCCAGCAGATTCAGGGGGCTGATCACTGAAGCTTTCTTT
-,-,TRBJ2-1,TRBV7-2,CASSLGSGSGNEQFF,TGTGCCAGCAGCTTAGGAAGCGGATCCGGCAATGAGCAGTTCTTC
TRBD2,-,TRBJ2-3,TRBV2,CASSEGTGTSGDPGTDTQYF,TGTGCCAGCAGTGAAGGGACCGGGACTAGCGGGGACCCTGGCACAGATACGCAGTATTTT
-,-,TRBJ2-1,TRBV7-7,CASSRDLSSGSYNEQFF,TGTGCTAGCAGCCGGGACCTCTCCTCGGGCTCCTACAATGAGCAGTTCTTC
TRBD1,-,TRBJ2-7,TRBV2,CASSGGPRLAGGTLISYEQYF,TGTGCCAGCAGTGGGGGCCCCAGACTGGCAGGGGGCACCCTCATCTCCTACGAGCAGTACTTC
TRBD2,-,TRBJ2-3,TRBV7-2,CASSLRPGGLADTQYF,TGTGCCAGCAGCTTAAGGCCGGGGGGGCTAGCAGATACGCAGTATTTT
-,few,TRBJ2-7,TRBV6-6,CASTGLAYEQYF,TGTGCCAGCACCGGACTCGCCTACGAGCAGTACTTC
TRBD2,-,TRBJ2-3,TRBV27,CASSLGLAGGTDTQYF,TGTGCCAGCAGTTTAGGTCTAGCGGGGGGCACAGATACGCAGTATTTT
TRBD1,-,TRBJ2-7,TRBV4-3,CASSQDWAGGSYEQYF,TGCGCCAGCAGCCAAGATTGGGCAGGGGGTTCCTACGAGCAGTACTTC
-,-,TRBJ2-7,TRBV2,CASTSPEGGPYEQYF,TGTGCCAGCACCTCCCCGGAGGGGGGACCCTACGAGCAGTACTTC
TRBD2,-,TRBJ2-3,TRBV7-2,CASRPAGVTDTQYF,TGTGCCAGCAGGCCAGCGGGGGTCACAGATACGCAGTATTTT
TRBD2,-,TRBJ2-3,TRBV5-1,CASSPWDYPTSTDTQYF,TGCGCCAGCAGCCCCTGGGACTACCCGACTAGCACAGATACGCAGTATTTT
-,-,TRBJ1-1,TRBV20-1,CSATRGGGAFF,TGCAGTGCTACCAGGGGAGGGGGAGCTTTCTTT
-,-,TRBJ2-2,TRBV6-5,CASSYSKNPDTGELFF,TGTGCCAGCAGTTACTCGAAAAATCCGGACACCGGGGAGCTGTTTTTT
-,-,TRBJ2-7,TRBV4-3,CASSQRLGDEQYF,TGCGCCAGCAGCCAACGACTAGGGGACGAGCAGTACTTC
-,-,TRBJ2-7,TRBV2,CASSGGDYEQYF,TGTGCCAGCAGTGGTGGGGACTACGAGCAGTACTTC
-,-,TRBJ1-1,TRBV29-1,CSVRRGSTEAFF,TGCAGCGTTCGACGGGGAAGTACTGAAGCTTTCTTT
-,-,TRBJ1-4,TRBV29-1,CSVEVDTTNEKLFF,TGCAGCGTTGAAGTGGACACAACTAATGAAAAACTGTTTTTT
TRBD1,-,TRBJ1-5,TRBV6-6,CASSYDRAGSQPQHF,TGTGCCAGCAGTTACGACAGGGCTGGGAGTCAGCCCCAGCATTTT
-,-,TRBJ2-7,TRBV27,CASSFGGGSAYEQYF,TGTGCCAGCAGTTTTGGAGGGGGCAGCGCCTACGAGCAGTACTTC
TRBD1,-,TRBJ2-5,TRBV5-6,CASSRTGQETQYF,TGTGCCAGCAGCCGGACAGGGCAAGAGACCCAGTACTTC
TRBD1,-,TRBJ2-2,TRBV6-5,CASSPGTVTGELFF,TGTGCCAGCAGTCCCGGGACAGTAACCGGGGAGCTGTTTTTT
TRBD2,-,TRBJ2-5,TRBV11-2,CASSLGRGVGETQYF,TGTGCCAGCAGCTTAGGACGGGGGGTAGGAGAGACCCAGTACTTC
-,-,TRBJ1-4,TRBV25-1,CASSEYGVFTGRGEKLFF,TGTGCCAGCAGTGAATATGGGGTGTTCACGGGTCGGGGTGAAAAACTGTTTTTT
-,-,TRBJ2-3,TRBV7-2,CASSQGTPDTQYF,TGTGCCAGCAGCCAGGGGACCCCAGATACGCAGTATTTT
-,-,TRBJ2-5,TRBV4-2,CASSQDLGGVRETQYF,TGTGCCAGCAGCCAAGATTTGGGGGGAGTTCGGGAGACCCAGTACTTC
-,-,TRBJ1-1,TRBV21-1,CASSKEGRGQGARTEAFF,TGTGCCAGCAGCAAAGAGGGACGTGGACAGGGGGCGAGGACTGAAGCTTTCTTT
-,-,TRBJ2-7,TRBV30,CAWSVEGPYEQYF,TGTGCCTGGAGTGTAGAGGGTCCCTACGAGCAGTACTTC
TRBD1,-,TRBJ1-2,TRBV7-8,CASSPETGPGTGGDSYGYTF,TGTGCCAGCAGCCCTGAAACGGGGCCTGGGACAGGGGGCGATTCCTATGGCTACACCTTC
-,-,TRBJ1-1,TRBV6-5,CASRKNRVTEAFF,TGTGCCAGCAGAAAAAACCGGGTCACTGAAGCTTTCTTT
-,few,TRBJ1-1,TRBV19,CASSMLGTGNTEAFF,TGTGCCAGTAGTATGTTGGGGACGGGGAACACTGAAGCTTTCTTT
-,-,TRBJ1-5,TRBV6-6,CASSYSGSQPQHF,TGTGCCAGCAGTTACTCAGGGAGTCAGCCCCAGCATTTT
-,-,TRBJ2-5,TRBV18,CASSDRGPSAGETQYF,TGTGCCAGCTCCGACCGAGGGCCCTCGGCGGGAGAGACCCAGTACTTC
-,-,TRBJ2-3,TRBV7-2,CASANSAPSTDTQYF,TGTGCCAGCGCGAATTCCGCGCCTAGCACAGATACGCAGTATTTT
TRBD2,-,TRBJ2-3,TRBV27,CASSSPGGGKSDTQYF,TGTGCCAGCAGTTCCCCGGGGGGGGGAAAGTCAGATACGCAGTATTTT
-,-,TRBJ2-3,TRBV7-2,CASSFLRSKDTQYF,TGTGCCAGCAGCTTTCTTAGATCTAAAGATACGCAGTATTTT
-,-,TRBJ1-1,TRBV2,CASSERGSTEAFF,TGTGCCAGCAGTGAACGGGGGAGCACTGAAGCTTTCTTT
-,once,TRBJ1-2,TRBV6-5,CASRFQVGGYGYTF,TGTGCCAGCAGGTTCCAAGTGGGGGGCTATGGCTACACCTTC
-,-,TRBJ2-1,TRBV30,CAWSVRDEQFF,TGTGCCTGGAGTGTACGAGATGAGCAGTTCTTC